Each of the 12 T cell receptor beta chains below was sequenced from the same sample in a study of T cell repertoires in cytomegalovirus infection. TCRdb passed the reads through MiXCR, listing each CDR3 protein once. The sample lists about 230,000 distinct CDR3 sequences; about 20% were seen once. The material sequenced was CD8+ T cells from PBMCs. The receptor set was obtained from a human donor in good health (CMV status not recorded). Some clones in this sample may be carry-over from other donors' samples.

This CDR3 is CASSPPSDRLSYNEQFF. CDR3 coding DNA: TGTGCCAGCTCACCACCATCCGACAGGCTCTCCTACAATGAGCAGTTCTTC. The chain combines TRBV18 with TRBJ2-1; D might be TRBD1 (6 bases). The CDR3 is 17 amino acids. Germline CDR1 reads KGHSH; CDR2 reads LQKENI. The V end lost 0 bases, the J end lost 0 bases, and 12 bases lay between the germline ends.

This sequence joins TRBV7-9 and TRBJ2-3; perhaps TRBD2 as D (7 bases). The CDR3 runs to 18 residues. V was shortened by 0 bases and J by 1 base, with 17 bases between the two germline ends. The germline gives CDR1 SEHNR, CDR2 FQNEAQ (reference sequence). CDR3 DNA: TGTGCCAGCAGCTTAGCGAACGGGGGGCCCAGCCGCACAGATACGCAGTATTTT. Protein product: CASSLANGGPSRTDTQYF.

The rearrangement joins TRBV20-1 to TRBJ1-2, with 8 bases identical to TRBD1. With 6 bases clipped from V and 8 bases from J, the junction kept 17 bases outside the gene matches. CDR1 and CDR2 from the germline V gene are DFQATT and SNEGSKA (reference sequence). The CDR3 length is 15 residues. The CDR3 DNA reads TGCAGTGCCCCAAGGGCAGGACAGGGCCAGAGGGGCTACACCTTC. Protein: CSAPRAGQGQRGYTF.

This clonotype was picked up one time. A much larger clone differs by one base, so this may be a read error. As the CDR3 is not closed by the conserved phenylalanine or tryptophan, this likely results from a read error. The CDR3 DNA reads as TGTGCCAGCAGCTCCCCTAATGGCCAGGACAGGGTCGATGGCTACACCCTC. The encoded protein is CASSSPNGQDRVDGYTL. This chain connects TRBV7-8 to TRBJ1-2; 8 bases line up with TRBD1. There are 17 residues in the CDR3. V lost 4 bases, J lost 6 bases, and 16 bases stayed unmatched. Germline CDR1 SGHVS, CDR2 FQNEAQ.

This clonotype was seen ten or more times. The V call is TRBV27, the J call TRBJ2-1; D is perhaps TRBD2 (7 bases). The CDR3 length is 16 residues. The germline V and J ends were trimmed by 0 bases and 3 bases, with 12 bases remaining between them. The germline V gene encodes CDR1 MNHEY and CDR2 SMNVEV (reference sequence). Written as DNA, the CDR3 is TGTGCCAGCAGTTTATCGGGGGGGCAGGGCTACAATGAGCAGTTCTTC. Amino acid sequence: CASSLSGGQGYNEQFF.

This clonotype was seen ten or more times. This rearrangement joins TRBV7-6 to TRBJ2-6; TRBD1 agrees at 8 bases. After removal of 1 base from V and 4 bases from J, the junction contained 15 bases not matched to a gene. The germline V gene encodes CDR1 SGHVS and CDR2 FNYEAQ. The CDR3 is made up of 20 amino acids. In nucleotides, the CDR3 is TGTGCCAGCAGCTTAGTGGGGCAGGGGGCGCCTACTTCGGGGGCCAACGTCCTGACTTTC. This translates into CASSLVGQGAPTSGANVLTF.

This clonotype was counted a few times. This rearrangement joins TRBV4-2 to TRBJ2-2, with D possibly TRBD2 on 5 matching bases. CDR1 and CDR2 (germline): LGHNA, YNFKEQ. V was pared by 3 bases and J by 4 bases, with 6 bases between. CDR3 length: 13 residues. The CDR3 region has the DNA TGTGCCAGCAGCCATACTAGCACCGGGGAGCTGTTTTTT. This gives the protein CASSHTSTGELFF.

The chain is built from TRBV4-2 and TRBJ1-5; D gene ambiguous. Germline V lookup: CDR1 LGHNA, CDR2 YNFKEQ. V was shortened by 0 bases and J by 0 bases, with 9 bases between the two germline ends. The CDR3 has 16 residues. The DNA for the CDR3 is TGTGCCAGCAGCCAAGATCCCCACAATAGCAATCAGCCCCAGCATTTT. Its protein is CASSQDPHNSNQPQHF.

This clonotype showed up just a few times. The chain couples TRBV12-5 to TRBJ1-5; D is possibly TRBD1 (6 bases). This CDR3 is built from 13 residues. In germline, CDR1 is LGHNT, CDR2 FRNRAP. V was clipped by 7 bases and J by 3 bases, with 10 bases between them. The DNA of the CDR3 is TGTGCTAGTGCTTGGACAGACAATCAGCCCCAGCATTTT. Amino acid sequence: CASAWTDNQPQHF.

This clonotype was counted between two and nine times. The chain combines TRBV12-3 or TRBV12-4 with TRBJ1-1, with 8 bases fitting TRBD1. This CDR3 is built from 15 residues. V lost 7 bases and J lost 2; bases outside the gene matches: 9. As DNA, the CDR3 is TGTGCCAGCACCGAGGACAGGGACCCTAACACTGAAGCTTTCTTT. Protein: CASTEDRDPNTEAFF.

The CDR3, as DNA: TGTGCCAGTAGTATCTCTAATACCCACAATGAGCAGTTCTTC. It is translated as CASSISNTHNEQFF. The V call is TRBV19, the J call TRBJ2-1; D is undetermined. CDR3 length: 14 residues. V was clipped by 3 bases and J by 5 bases, with 11 bases between them. Germline values: CDR1 LNHDA, CDR2 SQIVND (reference sequence).

This chain joins TRBV3-1 and TRBJ2-5, with D unclear. V was clipped by 2 bases and J by 5 bases, with 15 bases between them. This CDR3 comprises 15 residues. Germline V gene sequence: CDR1 LGHDT, CDR2 YNNKEL (reference sequence). DNA of the CDR3: TGTGCCAGCAGCCAATACAGTATATTTTGGGAGACCCAGTACTTC. Residues: CASSQYSIFWETQYF.